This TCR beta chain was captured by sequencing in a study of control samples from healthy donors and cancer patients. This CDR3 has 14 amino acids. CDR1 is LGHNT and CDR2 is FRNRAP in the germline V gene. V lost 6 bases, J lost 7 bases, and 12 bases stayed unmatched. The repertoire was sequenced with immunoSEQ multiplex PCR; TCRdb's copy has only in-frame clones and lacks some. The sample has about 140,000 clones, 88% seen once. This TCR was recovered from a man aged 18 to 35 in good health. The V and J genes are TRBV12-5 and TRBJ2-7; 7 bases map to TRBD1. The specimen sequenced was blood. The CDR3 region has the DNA TGTGCTAGTGGATCAGACAGGGCGATTGGGGAGCAGTACTTC. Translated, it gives CASGSDRAIGEQYF. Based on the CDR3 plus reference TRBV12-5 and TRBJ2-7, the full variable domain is DARVTQTPRHKVTEMGQEVTMRCQPILGHNTVFWYRQTMMQGLELLAYFRNRAPLDDSGMPKDRFSAEMPDATLATLKIQPSEPRDSAVYFCASGSDRAIGEQYFGPGTRLTVT.